The 15 T cell receptor beta chains below all came from one sample that was sequenced in a study of T-cell reconstitution after alpha-beta-depleted transplantation in children listed by TCRdb under 2016. The method behind the library was PCR. Instrument on record: Illumina HiSeq 2500. TCR libraries were prepared with molecular barcoding, using unique molecular identifiers to normalize TCRbeta repertoire quantification. The public reads were run again by TCRdb, first through fastp at Q25 and then through MiXCR, and only productive beta chains were kept. Every distinct CDR3 protein forms one entry, paired with its most common genes and DNA. This sample has around 700,000 distinct CDR3 sequences in its table, and under 15% of those were observed once. The biggest ten clones account for about 0.77% of the sample. The sample's treatment or condition, from its label and the paper: allogeneic hematopoietic cell transplantation with graft depleted of TCRalphabeta T cells and CD19 B cells.

The sequenced sample was PBMCs, obtained before TCRalphabeta/CD19-depleted stem cell transplant. Every receptor here comes from a girl aged 2 to 9 with congenital amegakaryocytic thrombocytopenia, due to receive a stem cell transplant.

This clonotype was counted many times. The chain has TRBV10-3 and TRBJ2-4; weak D call: TRBD2 (5 bases). Deletions cut 10 bases from V and 2 bases from J, with 18 bases between. Germline values: CDR1 ENHRY, CDR2 SYGVKD. This CDR3 is 15 amino acids long. In DNA form, the CDR3 reads TGTGCCAAAACTAGGGAGCTCGGGACCAAAAACATTCAGTACTTC. Translating gives CAKTRELGTKNIQYF.

This clonotype was found many times. This chain connects TRBV27 to TRBJ2-1; no firm D call. Germline values: CDR1 MNHEY, CDR2 SMNVEV (reference sequence). V lost 3 bases to trimming and J lost 4 bases, with 10 bases between them. The CDR3 is made up of 14 amino acids. CDR3 DNA: TGTGCCAGCAGTTTGTTTGAGCCTTACAATGAGCAGTTCTTC. This encodes CASSLFEPYNEQFF.

This clonotype was counted at least ten times. This sequence joins TRBV7-6 and TRBJ2-3, with TRBD2 matching 7 bases. The CDR3 is 16 residues long. Trimming cost V 3 bases and J 2 bases; bases outside gene matches: 8. CDR1 is SGHVS and CDR2 is FNYEAQ in the germline V gene. CDR3 bases: TGTGCCAGCAGCTTCCCCCCGAGCGGGGTCACAGATACGCAGTATTTT. This sequence encodes CASSFPPSGVTDTQYF. The whole variable domain, filled in from reference TRBV7-6 and TRBJ2-3, reads GAGVSQSPRYKVTKRGQDVALRCDPISGHVSLYWYRQALGQGPEFLTYFNYEAQQDKSGLPNDRFSAERPEGSISTLTIQRTEQRDSAMYRCASSFPPSGVTDTQYFGPGTRLTVL.

This clonotype was counted at least ten times. The V call is TRBV7-2, the J call TRBJ1-3; D uncertain. The CDR3 covers 14 residues. V dropped 6 bases and J dropped 0 bases, with 9 bases sitting between them. Germline lookup yields CDR1 SGHTA and CDR2 FQGNSA. Here the CDR3 reads CASSRTISGNTIYF. DNA of the CDR3: TGTGCCAGCAGTAGGACGATCTCTGGAAACACCATATATTTT. Based on the CDR3 plus reference TRBV7-2 and TRBJ1-3, the full variable domain is GAGVSQSPSNKVTEKGKDVELRCDPISGHTALYWYRQSLGQGLEFLIYFQGNSAPDKSGLPSDRFSAERTGGSVSTLTIQRTQQEDSAVYLCASSRTISGNTIYFGEGSWLTVV.

A few counts support this clonotype. The junction departs from germline at one end; a sequencing error may be responsible. The genes are TRBV15 and TRBJ2-7; D may be TRBD2 (5 bases). Germline V lookup: CDR1 LNHNV, CDR2 YYDKDF (reference sequence). The CDR3 has 15 amino acids. The CDR3 loop reads CATSRDSASSHEQYF. CDR3 in DNA: TGTGCCACCAGCAGAGACTCGGCTAGCTCCCACGAGCAGTACTTC.

The J gene is TRBJ2-3, the V gene TRBV2; D may be TRBD1 or TRBD2 (5 bases each). This CDR3 has 14 amino acids. The V end was cut by 10 bases, the J end by 1 base, with 15 bases between. The germline V gene encodes CDR1 SNHLY and CDR2 FYNNEI. The DNA for the CDR3 is TGTGCCACTTCGGGACCAGGCGGCACAGATACGCAGTATTTT. Translation: CATSGPGGTDTQYF.

This sequence joins TRBV20-1 and TRBJ2-5; the D gene is possibly TRBD2 (5 bases). V lost 3 bases, J lost 1 base, and 21 bases lay in between. Germline-derived CDR1 and CDR2 are DFQATT and SNEGSKA (reference sequence). There are 17 residues in the CDR3. The CDR3 DNA reads TGCAGTGCTAGTGTGACCTCCCCGGGAATTGTCCAAGAGACCCAGTACTTC. This gives the protein CSASVTSPGIVQETQYF.

This clonotype has just a few counts. The V and J genes are TRBV15 and TRBJ2-2; TRBD1 is a possible D gene (5 bases). The CDR3 loop spans 20 amino acids. The germline gives CDR1 LNHNV, CDR2 YYDKDF (reference sequence). Trimming took off 0 bases at V and 2 bases at J, with 22 bases between the two ends. The CDR3 DNA reads TGTGCCACCAGCAGAGATCTTTACAGGAGTTCCACAGAAAACACCGGGGAGCTGTTTTTT. Protein product: CATSRDLYRSSTENTGELFF.

CDR3 bases: TGTGCCAGCAGCTTCCCATCAAGCTGGACAGGGGACTACAATGAGCAGTTCTTC. The encoded protein is CASSFPSSWTGDYNEQFF. The chain combines TRBV11-2 with TRBJ2-1; TRBD1 matches 9 bases. Losses at the gene ends were 3 bases for V and 3 bases for J; bases not matched to a gene: 12. The CDR3 is made up of 18 amino acids. Germline V gives CDR1 SGHAT, CDR2 FQNNGV.

In this sample, this clonotype turned up a few times. J is TRBJ2-4 and V is TRBV5-6; D possibly matches TRBD1 or TRBD2 (6 bases each). The CDR3 has 16 residues. Germline CDR1 is SGHDT and CDR2 is YYEEEE. Trimming removed 7 bases at V and 0 bases at J, with 17 bases between. The CDR3, as DNA: TGTGCCAGCGGCCTGGGGGGCCTCCTAGCCAAAAACATTCAGTACTTC. It specifies CASGLGGLLAKNIQYF.

This clonotype occurred a few times. The rearrangement links TRBV7-8 to TRBJ2-2; the match to TRBD2 covers 9 bases. The CDR3 length is 14 residues. V gave up 8 bases and J gave up 4 bases; unmatched junction bases: 5. Per germline, CDR1 SGHVS and CDR2 FQNEAQ. The CDR3 sequence: CASRRLAATGELFF. The CDR3 bases are TGTGCCAGCCGCCGACTAGCGGCCACCGGGGAGCTGTTTTTT.

This chain uses TRBV12-3 or TRBV12-4 with TRBJ2-7, with a possible D match to TRBD2 (5 bases). V was pared by 4 bases and J by 3 bases, with 13 bases between. The CDR3 loop spans 14 amino acids. The CDR3 loop is CASSSRVKDYEQYF. CDR3 bases: TGTGCCAGCAGTTCGAGGGTTAAGGACTACGAGCAGTACTTC.

Only a few counts were recorded for this clonotype. The chain joins TRBV16 to TRBJ1-5; possible D gene TRBD1, 5 bases. Between the trimmed V and J ends, which lost 2 bases and 2 bases, there was a span of 10 bases. CDR1 and CDR2 from the germline V gene are KGHSY and FQNENV. The CDR3 contains 15 residues. The CDR3 sequence is CASSQVGARNQPQHF. The CDR3, as DNA: TGTGCCAGCAGCCAAGTTGGGGCTCGCAATCAGCCCCAGCATTTT.

In this sample, this clonotype turned up a few times. The chain couples TRBV15 to TRBJ2-7, with D possibly TRBD2 on 6 matching bases. The ends were cut back, 0 bases at V and 0 bases at J, with 9 bases in the middle. This CDR3 region has 15 residues. CDR1 LNHNV and CDR2 YYDKDF come from the germline V gene (reference sequence). CDR3 protein: CATSREREVSYEQYF. The CDR3 DNA sequence: TGTGCCACCAGCAGAGAAAGGGAGGTCTCCTACGAGCAGTACTTC.

The J gene is TRBJ1-5, the V gene TRBV5-1; weak D call: TRBD1 (5 bases). V lost 4 bases and J 5 bases, leaving 19 bases between the germline ends. Germline assignment: CDR1 SGHRS and CDR2 YFSETQ. The CDR3 extends over 16 amino acids. The CDR3, as DNA: TGCGCCAGCAGCCCGGGACCCTTAACTGGGGATCAGCCCCAGCATTTT. Translated, it gives CASSPGPLTGDQPQHF. Looking up the rest from reference TRBV5-1 and TRBJ1-5 gives the full variable domain: KAGVTQTPRYLIKTRGQQVTLSCSPISGHRSVSWYQQTPGQGLQFLFEYFSETQRNKGNFPGRFSGRQFSNSRSEMNVSTLELGDSALYLCASSPGPLTGDQPQHFGDGTRLSIL.